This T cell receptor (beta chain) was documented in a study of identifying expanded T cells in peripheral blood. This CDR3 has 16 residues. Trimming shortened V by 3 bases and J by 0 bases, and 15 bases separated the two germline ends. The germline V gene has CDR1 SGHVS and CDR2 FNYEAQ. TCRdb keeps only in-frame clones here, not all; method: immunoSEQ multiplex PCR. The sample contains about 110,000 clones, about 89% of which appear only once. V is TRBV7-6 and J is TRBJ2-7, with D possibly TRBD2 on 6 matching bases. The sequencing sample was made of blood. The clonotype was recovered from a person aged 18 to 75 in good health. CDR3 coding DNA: TGTGCCAGCAGCTTGACTAGTTACCGTAGCTCCTACGAGCAGTACTTC. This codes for CASSLTSYRSSYEQYF.